The entry that follows covers one T cell receptor (beta chain) sequence. Antigen specificity is unknown. This entry comes from a study of graft-versus-host responses after intestinal transplantation. On the study more broadly: The transplants performed in recipients were multivisceral, liver-intestinal, or isolated intestinal. Study-level results: The authors found GvH clones in recipient marrow, some appearing first in ileum or blood.

Here immunoSEQ multiplex PCR was the method, and the copy in TCRdb shows in-frame clones only, minus some. The table has thousands of clones, 83% seen once. Lymphocytes (intraepithelial and lamina propria) were released by processing the graft tissue. Germline-derived CDR1 and CDR2 are SQVTM and ANQGSEA. CDR3 length: 14 amino acids. V lost 2 bases and J 4 bases, leaving 12 bases between the germline ends. The sample here was ileum tissue, taken roughly 300 days after intestinal transplant. The chain is built from TRBV29-1 and TRBJ2-1, with D perhaps TRBD1 (5 bases). The TCR originated in a human patient who received an intestinal transplant, so some T cells may come from the graft donor. CDR3: CSVESGNAYNEQFF. Written as DNA, the CDR3 is TGCAGCGTTGAATCAGGGAACGCGTACAATGAGCAGTTCTTC.